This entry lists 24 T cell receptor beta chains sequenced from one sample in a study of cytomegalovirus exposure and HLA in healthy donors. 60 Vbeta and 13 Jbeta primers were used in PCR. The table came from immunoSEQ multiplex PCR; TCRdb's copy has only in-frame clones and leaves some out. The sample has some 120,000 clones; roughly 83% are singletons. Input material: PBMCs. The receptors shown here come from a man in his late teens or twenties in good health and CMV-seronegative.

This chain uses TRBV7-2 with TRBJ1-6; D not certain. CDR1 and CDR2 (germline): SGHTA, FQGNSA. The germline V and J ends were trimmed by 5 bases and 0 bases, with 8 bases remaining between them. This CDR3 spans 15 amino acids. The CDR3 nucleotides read TGTGCCAGCAGCCGCGGAATCTCCTATAATTCACCCCTCCACTTT. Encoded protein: CASSRGISYNSPLHF.

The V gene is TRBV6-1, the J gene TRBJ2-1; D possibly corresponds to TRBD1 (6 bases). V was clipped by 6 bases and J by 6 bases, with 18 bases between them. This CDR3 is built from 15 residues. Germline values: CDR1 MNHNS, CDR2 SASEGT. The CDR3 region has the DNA TGTGCCAGCAGGATCCTTATTGACAGGTTCAATGAGCAGTTCTTC. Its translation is CASRILIDRFNEQFF.

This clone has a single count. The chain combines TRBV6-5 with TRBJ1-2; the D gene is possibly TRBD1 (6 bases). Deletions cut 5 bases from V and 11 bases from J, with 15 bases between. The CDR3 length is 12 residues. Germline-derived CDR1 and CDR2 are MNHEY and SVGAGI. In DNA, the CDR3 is TGTGCCAGCAGTCCCCAATGGGGGCAGTACACCTTC. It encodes CASSPQWGQYTF.

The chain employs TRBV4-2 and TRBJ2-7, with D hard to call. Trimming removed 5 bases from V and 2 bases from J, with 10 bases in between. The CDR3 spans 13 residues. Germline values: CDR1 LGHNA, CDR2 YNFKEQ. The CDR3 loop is CASSSPVTYEQYF. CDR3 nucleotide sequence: TGTGCCAGCAGCTCCCCTGTAACCTACGAGCAGTACTTC.

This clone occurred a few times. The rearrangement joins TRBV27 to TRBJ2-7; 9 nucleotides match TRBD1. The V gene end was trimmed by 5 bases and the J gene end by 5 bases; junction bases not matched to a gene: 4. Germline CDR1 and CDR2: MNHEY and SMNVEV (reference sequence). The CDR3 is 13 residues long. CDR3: CASSRDRGNEQYF. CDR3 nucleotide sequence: TGTGCCAGCAGTCGAGACAGGGGGAACGAGCAGTACTTC.

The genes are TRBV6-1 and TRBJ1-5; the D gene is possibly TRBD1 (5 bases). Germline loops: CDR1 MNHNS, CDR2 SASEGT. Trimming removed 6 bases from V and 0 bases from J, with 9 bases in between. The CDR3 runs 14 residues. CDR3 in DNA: TGTGCCAGCAGGACAGACAATAGCAATCAGCCCCAGCATTTT. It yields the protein CASRTDNSNQPQHF.

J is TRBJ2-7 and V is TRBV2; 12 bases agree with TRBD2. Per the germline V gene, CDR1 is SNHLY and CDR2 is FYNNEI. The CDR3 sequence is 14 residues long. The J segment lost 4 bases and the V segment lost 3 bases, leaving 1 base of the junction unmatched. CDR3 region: CASSETSGSYEQYF. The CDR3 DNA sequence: TGTGCCAGCAGTGAGACTAGCGGGAGTTACGAGCAGTACTTC.

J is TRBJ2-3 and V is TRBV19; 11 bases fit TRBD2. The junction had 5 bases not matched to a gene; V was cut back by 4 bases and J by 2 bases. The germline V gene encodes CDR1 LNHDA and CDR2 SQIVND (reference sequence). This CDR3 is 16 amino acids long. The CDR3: CASSTGLAEHTDTQYF. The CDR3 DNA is TGTGCCAGTAGTACGGGACTAGCGGAACACACAGATACGCAGTATTTT. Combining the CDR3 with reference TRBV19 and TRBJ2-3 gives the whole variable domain DGGITQSPKYLFRKEGQNVTLSCEQNLNHDAMYWYRQDPGQGLRLIYYSQIVNDFQKGDIAEGYSVSREKKESFPLTVTSAQKNPTAFYLCASSTGLAEHTDTQYFGPGTRLTVL.

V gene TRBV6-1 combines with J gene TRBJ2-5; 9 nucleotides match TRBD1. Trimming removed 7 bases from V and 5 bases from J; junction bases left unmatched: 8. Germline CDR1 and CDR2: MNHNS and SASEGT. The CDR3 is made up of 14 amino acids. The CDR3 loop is CASTWTGVIETQYF. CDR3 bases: TGTGCCAGCACCTGGACAGGGGTTATTGAGACCCAGTACTTC.

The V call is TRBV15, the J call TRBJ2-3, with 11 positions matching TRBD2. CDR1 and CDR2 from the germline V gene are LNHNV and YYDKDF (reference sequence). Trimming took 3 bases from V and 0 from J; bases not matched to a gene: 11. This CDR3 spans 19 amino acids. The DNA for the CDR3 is TGTGCCACCAGCAGGGATGGACTAGCGGGCCCTCAGAGCACAGATACGCAGTATTTT. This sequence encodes CATSRDGLAGPQSTDTQYF.

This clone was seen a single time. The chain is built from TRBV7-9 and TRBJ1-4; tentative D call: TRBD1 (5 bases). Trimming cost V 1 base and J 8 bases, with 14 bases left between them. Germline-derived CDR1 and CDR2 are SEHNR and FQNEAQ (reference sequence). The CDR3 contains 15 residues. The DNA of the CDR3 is TGTGCCAGCAGCTTAGACATAGGGGCAGCCGAAAAACTGTTTTTT. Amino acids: CASSLDIGAAEKLFF. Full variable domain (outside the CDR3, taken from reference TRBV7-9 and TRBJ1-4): DTGVSQNPRHKITKRGQNVTFRCDPISEHNRLYWYRQTLGQGPEFLTYFQNEAQLEKSRLLSDRFSAERPKGSFSTLEIQRTEQGDSAMYLCASSLDIGAAEKLFFGSGTQLSVL.

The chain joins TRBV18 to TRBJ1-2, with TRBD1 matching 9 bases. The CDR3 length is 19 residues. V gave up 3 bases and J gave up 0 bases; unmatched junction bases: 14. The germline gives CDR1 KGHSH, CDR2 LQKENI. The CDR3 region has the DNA TGTGCCAGCTCACCGCTAGGGACAGGGAGTGCCAGGCCTAACTATGGCTACACCTTC. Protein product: CASSPLGTGSARPNYGYTF.

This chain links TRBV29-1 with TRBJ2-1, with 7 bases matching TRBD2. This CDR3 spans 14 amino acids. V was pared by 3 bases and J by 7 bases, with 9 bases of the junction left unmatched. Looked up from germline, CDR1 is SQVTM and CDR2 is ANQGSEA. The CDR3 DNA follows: TGCAGCGTTGATCGGGGGGAGGTTCGGAATGAGCAGTTCTTC. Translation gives CSVDRGEVRNEQFF.

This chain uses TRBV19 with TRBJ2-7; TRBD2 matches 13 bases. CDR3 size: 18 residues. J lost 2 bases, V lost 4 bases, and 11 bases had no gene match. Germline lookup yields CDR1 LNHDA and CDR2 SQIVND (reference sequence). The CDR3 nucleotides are TGTGCCAGTAGTACCCTGGACAGAGGGACTAGCGGGACCTACGAGCAGTACTTC. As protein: CASSTLDRGTSGTYEQYF. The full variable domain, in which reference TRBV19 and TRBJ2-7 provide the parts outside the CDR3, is DGGITQSPKYLFRKEGQNVTLSCEQNLNHDAMYWYRQDPGQGLRLIYYSQIVNDFQKGDIAEGYSVSREKKESFPLTVTSAQKNPTAFYLCASSTLDRGTSGTYEQYFGPGTRLTVT.

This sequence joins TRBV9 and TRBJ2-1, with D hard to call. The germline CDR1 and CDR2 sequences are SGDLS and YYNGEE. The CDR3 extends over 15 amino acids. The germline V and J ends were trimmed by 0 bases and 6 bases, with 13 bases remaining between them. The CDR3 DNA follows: TGTGCCAGCAGCGTAGGCCCCGCGCCGCGCAATGAGCAGTTCTTC. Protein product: CASSVGPAPRNEQFF.

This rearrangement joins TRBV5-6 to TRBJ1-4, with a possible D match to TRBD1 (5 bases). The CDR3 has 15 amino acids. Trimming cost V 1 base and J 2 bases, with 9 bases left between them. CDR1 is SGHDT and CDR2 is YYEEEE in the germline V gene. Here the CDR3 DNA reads TGTGCCAGCAGCTTGTTTTCAGGGACTAATGAAAAACTGTTTTTT. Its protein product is CASSLFSGTNEKLFF.

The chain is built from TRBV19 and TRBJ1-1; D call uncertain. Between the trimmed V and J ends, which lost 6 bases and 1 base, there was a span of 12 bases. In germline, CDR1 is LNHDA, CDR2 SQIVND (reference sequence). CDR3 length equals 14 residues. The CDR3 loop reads CASRNRGSNTEAFF. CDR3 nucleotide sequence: TGTGCCAGTAGAAATCGGGGATCGAACACTGAAGCTTTCTTT.

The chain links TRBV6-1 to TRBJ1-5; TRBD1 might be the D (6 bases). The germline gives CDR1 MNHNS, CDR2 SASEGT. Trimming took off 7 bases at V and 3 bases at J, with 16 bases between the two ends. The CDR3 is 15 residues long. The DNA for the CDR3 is TGTGCCAGCAAAAGGGGGGGCAGCTTCAATCAGCCCCAGCATTTT. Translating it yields CASKRGGSFNQPQHF.

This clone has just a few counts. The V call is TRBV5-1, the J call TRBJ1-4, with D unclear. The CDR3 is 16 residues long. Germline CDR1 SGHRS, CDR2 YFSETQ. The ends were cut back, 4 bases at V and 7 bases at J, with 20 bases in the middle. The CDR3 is CASSPNTGITAEKLFF. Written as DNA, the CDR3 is TGCGCCAGCAGCCCGAATACCGGGATAACGGCTGAAAAACTGTTTTTT.

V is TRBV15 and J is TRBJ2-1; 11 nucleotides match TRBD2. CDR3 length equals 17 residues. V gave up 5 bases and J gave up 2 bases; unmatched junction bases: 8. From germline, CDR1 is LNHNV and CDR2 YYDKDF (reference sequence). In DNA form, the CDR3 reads TGTGCCACCAGCGACAAAGGGACTAGCGGCACCTACAATGAGCAGTTCTTC. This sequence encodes CATSDKGTSGTYNEQFF.

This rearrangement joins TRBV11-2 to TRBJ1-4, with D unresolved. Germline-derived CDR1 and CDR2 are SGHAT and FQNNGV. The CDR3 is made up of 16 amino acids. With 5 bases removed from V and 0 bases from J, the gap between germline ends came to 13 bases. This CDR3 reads CASSPAVSATNEKLFF. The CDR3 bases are TGTGCCAGCAGCCCCGCGGTATCTGCAACTAATGAAAAACTGTTTTTT.

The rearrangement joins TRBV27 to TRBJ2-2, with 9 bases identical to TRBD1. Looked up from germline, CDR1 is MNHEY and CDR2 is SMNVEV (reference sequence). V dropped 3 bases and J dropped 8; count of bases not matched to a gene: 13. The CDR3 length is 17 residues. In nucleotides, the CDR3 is TGTGCCAGCAGTTTTCTCAGGAAAACAGGGGGCGGAGGGGAGCTGTTTTTT. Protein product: CASSFLRKTGGGGELFF.

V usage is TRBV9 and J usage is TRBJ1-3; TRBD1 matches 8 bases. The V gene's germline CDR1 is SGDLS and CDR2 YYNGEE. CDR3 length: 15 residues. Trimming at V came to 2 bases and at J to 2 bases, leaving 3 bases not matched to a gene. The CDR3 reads CASSVQGAPGNTIYF. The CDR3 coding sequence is TGTGCCAGCAGCGTCCAGGGGGCACCTGGAAACACCATATATTTT.

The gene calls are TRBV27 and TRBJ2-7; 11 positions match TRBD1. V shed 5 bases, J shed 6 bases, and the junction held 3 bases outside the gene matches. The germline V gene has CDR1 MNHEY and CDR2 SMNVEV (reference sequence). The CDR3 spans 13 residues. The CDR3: CASSPGTGGEQYV. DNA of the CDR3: TGTGCCAGCAGTCCTGGGACAGGGGGCGAGCAGTACGTC.